The clone carrying this T cell receptor (beta chain) was seen only once. CDR3 length: 12 residues. V was trimmed by 2 bases and J by 4 bases, leaving 7 bases between them. In germline, CDR1 is SGHDT, CDR2 YYEEEE. The data derive from a study of CD8 T cells in Susac syndrome. Random hexamers were used to reverse transcribe the RNA input (roughly 0.5 to 1 ug). Coverage of TCR beta CDR3 amplification by immunoSEQ multiplex PCR extended to 54 Vbeta and 13 Jbeta. In TCRdb, the immunoSEQ multiplex PCR reads were re-called with MiXCR into one record per CDR3 protein. This sample carries fewer than 200,000 distinct CDR3 sequences, 85% to 95% of them seen once, and the ten largest clones take 0.1%. Controls were healthy donors chosen to match patients in age and sex. FACS enriched CD8+ TEMRA cells, while bulk CD8+ and CD4+ were negatively isolated.

Sequencing used CD4+ T cells from PBMCs. The receptor's source is a human donor in good health. This chain links TRBV5-6 with TRBJ2-7, with no clear D. CDR3 residues: CASSFRGYEQYV. CDR3 nucleotides: TGTGCCAGCAGCTTTAGAGGATACGAGCAGTACGTC.